This TCR beta chain was profiled in a study of T cells in Graves' hyperthyroidism and ophthalmopathy. Germline V gene lookup returns CDR1 MNHEY and CDR2 SVGEGT. J lost 5 bases, V lost 7 bases, and 7 bases had no gene match. The CDR3 loop spans 13 amino acids. Only a few counts were recorded for this clonotype. Template material for amplifying TCR beta CDR3 regions consisted of RNA transcripts. HTBI primers were the set used in a first-round RT-PCR of the TCR CDR3. One entry per CDR3 protein, called by TCRdb with MiXCR from the multiplex PCR reads. The data hold just under 750,000 distinct CDR3 sequences, with roughly a third observed a single time.

This receptor was identified in a woman aged 40 to 55 with Graves' hyperthyroidism. Sequenced material: blood. The V and J genes are TRBV6-2 or TRBV6-3 and TRBJ2-7, with 8 bases fitting TRBD2. The CDR3 here is CASTAGRAHEQYF. The CDR3 nucleotides are TGTGCCAGCACGGCCGGGAGGGCCCACGAGCAGTACTTC.